These 27 T cell receptor beta chains were all obtained from the same sample, sequenced in a study of shared clonotypes between healthy human individuals. Assay used: immunoSEQ multiplex PCR; TCRdb lists only in-frame clones, some missing. The table includes some 1.5 million clones, under 99% detected once. The material sequenced was naive CD4+ T cells sorted from blood. As for subset: CD45RA+ positively selected. The receptors derive from a young man in good health.

CDR3 loop: CASSVMTGTPTDTQYF. In DNA, the CDR3 is TGCGCCAGCAGCGTAATGACCGGGACACCCACAGATACGCAGTATTTT. The chain recombines TRBV5-1 with TRBJ2-3, with D possibly TRBD1 on 6 matching bases. Trimming took 4 bases from V and 2 from J, leaving 17 bases between them. The CDR3 has 16 residues. Germline V CDR1 and CDR2: SGHRS, YFSETQ.

This chain joins TRBV9 and TRBJ1-1, with D uncertain. Deletions cut 2 bases from V and 3 bases from J, with 11 bases between. The CDR3 spans 14 residues. The germline CDR1 and CDR2 sequences are SGDLS and YYNGEE. The CDR3 here is CASSVGLPHTEAFF. DNA for the CDR3: TGTGCCAGCAGCGTCGGACTGCCGCACACTGAAGCTTTCTTT. Supplemented by reference TRBV9 and TRBJ1-1, the full variable domain reads DSGVTQTPKHLITATGQRVTLRCSPRSGDLSVYWYQQSLDQGLQFLIQYYNGEERAKGNILERFSAQQFPDLHSELNLSSLELGDSALYFCASSVGLPHTEAFFGQGTRLTVV.

V is TRBV7-2 and J is TRBJ1-5; D possibly corresponds to TRBD1 (6 bases). Between the trimmed V and J ends, which lost 3 bases and 1 base, there was a span of 10 bases. CDR1 is SGHTA and CDR2 is FQGNSA in the germline V gene. This CDR3 comprises 15 residues. DNA for the CDR3: TGTGCCAGCAGCTTTCCGGACAGCAGCAATCAGCCCCAGCATTTT. This codes for CASSFPDSSNQPQHF.

V gene TRBV28 combines with J gene TRBJ2-7; a possible D gene is TRBD2 (5 bases). Trimming cost V 6 bases and J 1 base, with 13 bases left between them. Germline assignment: CDR1 MDHEN and CDR2 SYDVKM. This CDR3 is built from 14 residues. CDR3 residues: CASRSGLSSYEQYF. CDR3 DNA sequence: TGTGCCAGCAGGTCGGGATTGTCATCCTACGAGCAGTACTTC.

This clone was counted between two and nine times. The chain links TRBV6-1 to TRBJ2-5, with 7 bases aligning to TRBD2. CDR1 is MNHNS and CDR2 is SASEGT in the germline V gene. The CDR3 covers 13 residues. Trimming at V came to 11 bases and at J to 5 bases, leaving 11 bases not matched to a gene. The CDR3 DNA is TGTGCCGCGGGAGAAGACGCACATGAGACCCAGTACTTC. Translating gives CAAGEDAHETQYF.

The chain has TRBV5-1 and TRBJ2-2; no clear D gene. This CDR3 spans 14 amino acids. V was clipped by 4 bases and J by 4 bases, with 11 bases between them. Germline V gene lookup returns CDR1 SGHRS and CDR2 YFSETQ. CDR3 in amino acids: CASSPPPGTGELFF. For the CDR3, the DNA is TGCGCCAGCAGCCCCCCCCCGGGCACCGGGGAGCTGTTTTTT. Looking up the rest from reference TRBV5-1 and TRBJ2-2 gives the full variable domain: KAGVTQTPRYLIKTRGQQVTLSCSPISGHRSVSWYQQTPGQGLQFLFEYFSETQRNKGNFPGRFSGRQFSNSRSEMNVSTLELGDSALYLCASSPPPGTGELFFGEGSRLTVL.

The chain uses TRBV5-1 and TRBJ2-7; maybe TRBD1 (6 bases). CDR1 is SGHRS, CDR2 YFSETQ, per germline. CDR3 length: 15 amino acids. V lost 0 bases to trimming and J lost 3 bases, with 13 bases between them. This chain's CDR3 is CASSLGTAELYEQYF. The CDR3 region has the DNA TGCGCCAGCAGCTTGGGGACAGCTGAACTCTACGAGCAGTACTTC.

The chain is built from TRBV9 and TRBJ2-7; TRBD1 matches 7 bases. The CDR3 spans 11 residues. Germline values: CDR1 SGDLS, CDR2 YYNGEE. J lost 3 bases, V lost 7 bases, and 1 base had no gene match. For the CDR3, the DNA is TGTGCCAGCGGGACAGACTACGAGCAGTACTTC. It is translated as CASGTDYEQYF.

The chain combines TRBV9 with TRBJ1-4; TRBD1 might be the D (6 bases). This CDR3 spans 16 amino acids. V lost 3 bases, J lost 1 base, and 13 bases lay in between. In germline, CDR1 is SGDLS, CDR2 YYNGEE. DNA of the CDR3: TGTGCCAGCAGCGAGTTACCGGGACAAACTAATGAAAAACTGTTTTTT. It codes for CASSELPGQTNEKLFF.

V is TRBV5-4 and J is TRBJ1-2, with a weak D call TRBD1 (6 bases). This CDR3 region has 13 residues. From germline, CDR1 is SGHNT and CDR2 YYREEE (reference sequence). Trimming stripped 0 bases from V and 7 bases from J, with 10 bases between. CDR3: CASSLAGASGYTF. As DNA, the CDR3 is TGTGCCAGCAGCTTGGCGGGGGCTAGTGGCTACACCTTC.

The CDR3 bases are TGCAGCGCGTGCGAGGGAATGAACACTGAAGCTTTCTTT. Translation gives CSACEGMNTEAFF. The chain recombines TRBV29-1 with TRBJ1-1; D remains unclear. V gave up 7 bases and J gave up 0 bases, with 12 bases separating them. The CDR3 contains 13 residues. CDR1 SQVTM and CDR2 ANQGSEA come from the germline V gene.

CDR3 region: CATSRVREAWETQYF. The CDR3 DNA sequence: TGTGCCACCAGCAGAGTGCGGGAGGCCTGGGAGACCCAGTACTTC. This chain connects TRBV15 to TRBJ2-5, with 8 positions matching TRBD2. CDR1 LNHNV and CDR2 YYDKDF come from the germline V gene (reference sequence). The CDR3 totals 15 residues. V shed 1 base and J 5 bases; nucleotides not matched to a gene: 6.

V and J are TRBV7-2 and TRBJ2-2, with TRBD1 matching 10 bases. V was clipped by 0 bases and J by 5 bases; unmatched bases: 12. The CDR3 has 19 amino acids. Germline assignment: CDR1 SGHTA and CDR2 FQGNSA. The DNA for the CDR3 is TGTGCCAGCAGCTTAGCCCTGGGAGACAGGGGGCGGTGGACCGGGGAGCTGTTTTTT. Its protein product is CASSLALGDRGRWTGELFF.

The chain links TRBV9 to TRBJ2-1; tentatively, D is TRBD2 (6 bases). The ends were cut back, 0 bases at V and 0 bases at J, with 10 bases in the middle. CDR3 length equals 16 residues. Germline-derived CDR1 and CDR2 are SGDLS and YYNGEE. For the CDR3, the DNA is TGTGCCAGCAGCGTAGCAATCGGGAGCTCCTACAATGAGCAGTTCTTC. Its protein product is CASSVAIGSSYNEQFF.

As for this clone: Other DNA sequences in this specimen translate into the identical CDR3. This chain connects TRBV6-6 to TRBJ1-5; a weak D match, TRBD1 (5 bases). This CDR3 has 14 amino acids. CDR1 MNHNY and CDR2 SVGAGI come from the germline V gene (reference sequence). The V end lost 2 bases, the J end lost 2 bases, and 7 bases lay between the germline ends. This CDR3 reads CASSYGGGNQPQHF. CDR3 DNA: TGTGCCAGCAGTTACGGAGGGGGCAATCAGCCCCAGCATTTT.

The genes are TRBV30 and TRBJ2-5; 10 bases line up with TRBD2. CDR1 and CDR2 from the germline V gene are GTSNPN and SVGIG (reference sequence). Trimming cost V 4 bases and J 5 bases; bases outside gene matches: 19. The CDR3 is 18 amino acids. CDR3 DNA sequence: TGTGCCTGGAATCTTCCATCGGGCCTAGCGGGAGTTCGGGAGACCCAGTACTTC. Its translation is CAWNLPSGLAGVRETQYF.

This clone was counted once. The rearrangement uses TRBV18 and TRBJ1-5; TRBD1 aligns across 7 bases. The CDR3 runs to 16 residues. Germline assignment: CDR1 KGHSH and CDR2 LQKENI. Trimming removed 1 base from V and 3 bases from J; junction bases left unmatched: 6. For the CDR3, the DNA is TGTGCCAGCTCACCACGACAGGGAAGCCCCAATCAGCCCCAGCATTTT. Translating it yields CASSPRQGSPNQPQHF.

V gene TRBV23-1 combines with J gene TRBJ2-6; tentative D call: TRBD1 (7 bases). TRBV23-1 is marked as an open reading frame, function uncertain. Trimming shortened V by 0 bases and J by 2 bases, and 14 bases separated the two germline ends. This CDR3 region has 18 residues. CDR3 residues: CASSQSWQGGPGANVLTF. CDR3 nucleotide sequence: TGCGCCAGCAGTCAATCATGGCAGGGGGGACCTGGGGCCAACGTCCTGACTTTC.

The chain combines TRBV5-1 with TRBJ2-5, with TRBD2 matching over 9 bases. Looked up from germline, CDR1 is SGHRS and CDR2 is YFSETQ. The J segment lost 1 base and the V segment lost 2 bases, leaving 3 bases of the junction unmatched. This CDR3 region has 15 residues. CDR3 nucleotide sequence: TGCGCCAGCAGCTTAGGGCGGGAGGGCCAAGAGACCCAGTACTTC. It codes for CASSLGREGQETQYF.

This clone was found once. The CDR3 DNA is TGTGCCAGCAGCGCTTTAGCGGAGGGCTACGAGCAGTACTTC. It codes for CASSALAEGYEQYF. The V call is TRBV9, the J call TRBJ2-7; possibly TRBD2 for D (6 bases). Per germline, CDR1 SGDLS and CDR2 YYNGEE. The length of the CDR3 is 14 residues. Trimming removed 3 bases at V and 3 bases at J, with 13 bases between.

The chain has TRBV7-6 and TRBJ2-7, with D hard to call. CDR1 and CDR2 from the germline V gene are SGHVS and FNYEAQ. This CDR3 comprises 16 residues. With 2 bases removed from V and 0 bases from J, the gap between germline ends came to 14 bases. As DNA, the CDR3 is TGTGCCAGCAGCTTATTATCTGGCGCTCGCTCCTACGAGCAGTACTTC. Encoded protein: CASSLLSGARSYEQYF.

The chain recombines TRBV6-6 with TRBJ1-5; weak D call: TRBD1 (5 bases). The CDR3 is 15 residues long. V was cut by 5 bases and J by 1 base, with 12 bases left in between. In germline, CDR1 is MNHNY, CDR2 SVGAGI (reference sequence). CDR3 nucleotides: TGTGCCAGCAGTCCTCAGGGTTTCAGCAATCAGCCCCAGCATTTT. Encoded protein: CASSPQGFSNQPQHF.

V gene TRBV18 combines with J gene TRBJ2-1; D possibly corresponds to TRBD2 (6 bases). The CDR3 consists of 15 residues. Trimming took off 3 bases at V and 5 bases at J, with 14 bases between the two ends. Germline V gene sequence: CDR1 KGHSH, CDR2 LQKENI. The CDR3 here is CASSPVRDWDNEQFF. In DNA form, the CDR3 reads TGTGCCAGCTCACCCGTCCGGGACTGGGACAATGAGCAGTTCTTC.

CDR3 sequence: CASGTSGSTGNEQYF. In nucleotides, the CDR3 is TGTGCCAGCGGGACTAGCGGGAGTACGGGCAACGAGCAGTACTTC. This sequence joins TRBV7-8 and TRBJ2-7, with 14 bases fitting TRBD2. This CDR3 has 15 residues. Germline assignment: CDR1 SGHVS and CDR2 FQNEAQ. Trimming took 8 bases from V and 5 from J; bases not matched to a gene: 8.

This clone appeared once. CDR3 coding DNA: TGTGCCAGTAGTATCGGAGCAACTAATGAAAAACTGTTTTTT. The encoded protein is CASSIGATNEKLFF. The chain recombines TRBV19 with TRBJ1-4, with no clear D. The germline gives CDR1 LNHDA, CDR2 SQIVND (reference sequence). V lost 3 bases and J 0 bases, leaving 5 bases between the germline ends. This CDR3 spans 14 amino acids.

The chain carries TRBV10-3 and TRBJ2-7, with 8 bases aligning to TRBD2. The germline gives CDR1 ENHRY, CDR2 SYGVKD. Losses at the gene ends were 9 bases for V and 2 bases for J; bases not matched to a gene: 3. The CDR3 loop spans 12 amino acids. CDR3 region: CAIKREPYEQYF. The CDR3, as DNA: TGTGCCATAAAGCGGGAGCCCTACGAGCAGTACTTC.

The chain carries TRBV25-1 and TRBJ2-2; D might be TRBD2 (6 bases). Looked up from germline, CDR1 is MGHDK and CDR2 is SYGVNS. With 5 bases removed from V and 5 bases from J, the gap between germline ends came to 18 bases. The CDR3 is 16 residues long. The CDR3 nucleotides are TGTGCCAGCAGTACCCAGGGAGGTATCGGGACCGGGGAGCTGTTTTTT. Residues: CASSTQGGIGTGELFF.